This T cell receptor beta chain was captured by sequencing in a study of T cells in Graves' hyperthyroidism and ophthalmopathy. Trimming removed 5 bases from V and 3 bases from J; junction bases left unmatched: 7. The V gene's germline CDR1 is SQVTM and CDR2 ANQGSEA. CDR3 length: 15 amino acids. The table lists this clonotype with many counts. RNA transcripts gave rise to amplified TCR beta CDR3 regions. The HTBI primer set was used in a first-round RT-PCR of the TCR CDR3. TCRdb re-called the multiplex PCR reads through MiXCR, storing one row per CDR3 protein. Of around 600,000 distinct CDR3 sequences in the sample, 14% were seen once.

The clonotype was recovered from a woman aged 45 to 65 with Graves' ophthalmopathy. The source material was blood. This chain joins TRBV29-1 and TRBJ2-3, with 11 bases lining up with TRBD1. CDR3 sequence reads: CSVTGQGGWTDTQYF. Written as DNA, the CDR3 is TGCAGCGTTACGGGACAGGGGGGGTGGACAGATACGCAGTATTTT.